One and the same sample provided the 18 T cell receptor beta chains below, sequenced in a study of T cell responses to AZD1222 COVID-19 vaccine. Only in-frame clones appear in the TCRdb table, and some are missing; sequencing was by immunoSEQ multiplex PCR. Of around 81,000 clones listed, over 80% are singletons. The source material was peripheral blood, sampled on day 0 of AZD1222 vaccination. The receptors stem from an adult in good health.

The gene calls are TRBV4-3 and TRBJ2-2, with D uncertain. The CDR3 is 17 amino acids. Germline CDR1 reads LGHNA; CDR2 reads YSLEER. With 1 base removed from V and 7 bases from J, the gap between germline ends came to 19 bases. The DNA of the CDR3 is TGCGCCAGCAGCCAAGGCCGCCATAGTGGCGTAGACGGGGAGCTGTTTTTT. It encodes CASSQGRHSGVDGELFF.

The gene calls are TRBV12-5 and TRBJ1-3, with TRBD1 matching 7 bases. Germline V CDR1 and CDR2: LGHNT, FRNRAP. The CDR3 consists of 15 residues. V lost 6 bases, J lost 2 bases, and 7 bases stayed unmatched. The CDR3 DNA reads as TGTGCTAGTGGCCCGCCCGGGACAGCTGGAAACACCATATATTTT. This encodes CASGPPGTAGNTIYF.

The genes are TRBV7-2 and TRBJ2-2; 8 bases align to TRBD2. The length of the CDR3 is 15 residues. Per germline, CDR1 SGHTA and CDR2 FQGNSA. J was trimmed by 8 bases and V by 2 bases; bases with no gene match: 7. The CDR3 DNA reads as TGTGCCAGCAGCTTATCGGGACTAGGAGGGGGGGAGCTGTTTTTT. Translation: CASSLSGLGGGELFF.

This chain connects TRBV4-3 to TRBJ2-5; D uncertain. The germline V gene encodes CDR1 LGHNA and CDR2 YSLEER. V shed 0 bases and J shed 1 base, with 9 bases lying between them. The CDR3 sequence is 15 residues long. The DNA of the CDR3 is TGCGCCAGCAGCCAAGATGTACTACCCCAAGAGACCCAGTACTTC. This encodes CASSQDVLPQETQYF.

This clone has only a few counts. The CDR3 is CASSTPGLAETQYF. The CDR3 nucleotides read TGTGCCAGTAGTACCCCCGGACTAGCAGAGACCCAGTACTTC. This chain uses TRBV19 with TRBJ2-5; 8 positions match TRBD2. V was clipped by 4 bases and J by 4 bases; unmatched bases: 5. Germline loops: CDR1 LNHDA, CDR2 SQIVND (reference sequence). The CDR3 extends over 14 amino acids.

This chain links TRBV30 with TRBJ1-2; D is uncertain. The CDR3 spans 14 residues. Trimming shortened V by 0 bases and J by 6 bases, and 14 bases separated the two germline ends. The germline V gene has CDR1 GTSNPN and CDR2 SVGIG (reference sequence). The CDR3 DNA sequence: TGTGCCTGGAGTGTACTTCGAGGGTCGGATGGCTACACCTTC. It translates to CAWSVLRGSDGYTF.

The gene calls are TRBV7-8 and TRBJ2-7, with 8 bases aligning to TRBD2. J gave up 1 base and V 0 bases, and 2 bases lay outside the gene matches. Germline V CDR1 and CDR2: SGHVS, FQNEAQ. The CDR3 runs to 15 residues. The CDR3 reads CASSLAGLGSYEQYF. The DNA of the CDR3 is TGTGCCAGCAGCTTAGCGGGACTAGGGTCCTACGAGCAGTACTTC.

This chain links TRBV14 with TRBJ1-1; D may be TRBD1 (5 bases). Germline-derived CDR1 and CDR2 are SGHDN and FVKESK. CDR3 length: 15 amino acids. The V and J ends lost 1 base and 6 bases respectively, with 15 bases between them. CDR3 nucleotides: TGTGCCAGCAGCCAAGTACGGGGGGAGGGAGCTGAAGCTTTCTTT. This codes for CASSQVRGEGAEAFF.

This rearrangement joins TRBV7-8 to TRBJ1-2; 7 nucleotides line up with TRBD1. From germline, CDR1 is SGHVS and CDR2 FQNEAQ. Germline trimming cut 5 bases from V and 6 bases from J; bases unmatched to any gene: 18. The CDR3 consists of 17 residues. For the CDR3, the DNA is TGTGCCAGCAGCATTAAGGGGGCCCAGCGCGGGGTGCATGGCTACACCTTC. Protein product: CASSIKGAQRGVHGYTF.

The chain uses TRBV30 and TRBJ1-5; D is possibly TRBD1 (5 bases). Trimming stripped 4 bases from V and 0 bases from J, with 13 bases between. This CDR3 spans 15 amino acids. The V gene's germline CDR1 is GTSNPN and CDR2 SVGIG (reference sequence). CDR3 nucleotide sequence: TGTGCCTGGACTTCCGGGGGGAGTAGCAATCAGCCCCAGCATTTT. Encoded protein: CAWTSGGSSNQPQHF.

In its sample, this clone was seen once. The chain is built from TRBV2 and TRBJ2-2; D unresolved. Deletions cut 3 bases from V and 6 bases from J, with 2 bases between. The CDR3 has 11 amino acids. Germline CDR1 is SNHLY and CDR2 is FYNNEI. This chain's CDR3 is CASSDPGELFF. In nucleotides, the CDR3 is TGTGCCAGCAGTGACCCCGGGGAGCTGTTTTTT.

This clone was found a few times. The chain has TRBV19 and TRBJ1-2; the match to TRBD1 covers 10 bases. The germline V gene encodes CDR1 LNHDA and CDR2 SQIVND (reference sequence). V dropped 4 bases and J dropped 4; count of bases not matched to a gene: 6. The length of the CDR3 is 15 residues. The DNA for the CDR3 is TGTGCCAGTAGTAACCTCGGACAGGGGGGCTATGGCTACACCTTC. Amino acids: CASSNLGQGGYGYTF.

This clone was picked up one time. The rearrangement links TRBV7-2 to TRBJ2-3; possible D gene TRBD1, 6 bases. CDR1 is SGHTA and CDR2 is FQGNSA in the germline V gene. The CDR3 contains 15 residues. The V end was cut by 5 bases, the J end by 2 bases, with 14 bases between. CDR3 region: CASSDQGSYTDTQYF. The CDR3 DNA sequence: TGTGCCAGCAGCGACCAGGGGTCCTACACAGATACGCAGTATTTT. Based on the CDR3 plus reference TRBV7-2 and TRBJ2-3, the full variable domain is GAGVSQSPSNKVTEKGKDVELRCDPISGHTALYWYRQSLGQGLEFLIYFQGNSAPDKSGLPSDRFSAERTGGSVSTLTIQRTQQEDSAVYLCASSDQGSYTDTQYFGPGTRLTVL.

The chain uses TRBV6-5 and TRBJ2-5; no firm D call. Trimming removed 4 bases from V and 9 bases from J, with 15 bases in between. The length of the CDR3 is 13 residues. Germline-derived CDR1 and CDR2 are MNHEY and SVGAGI. Here the CDR3 DNA reads TGTGCCAGCAGTTCCCTATATATAAATGCCCAGTACTTC. This gives the protein CASSSLYINAQYF.

The V and J genes are TRBV29-1 and TRBJ1-2; no reliable D call. Germline V gene data show CDR1 as SQVTM and CDR2 as ANQGSEA. The ends were cut back, 4 bases at V and 3 bases at J, with 12 bases in the middle. The CDR3 is made up of 13 amino acids. CDR3 amino acids: CSVAPAPDYGYTF. The DNA for the CDR3 is TGCAGCGTTGCCCCGGCTCCTGACTATGGCTACACCTTC. The variable domain in full, completed from reference TRBV29-1 and TRBJ1-2, reads SAVISQKPSRDICQRGTSLTIQCQVDSQVTMMFWYRQQPGQSLTLIATANQGSEATYESGFVIDKFPISRPNLTFSTLTVSNMSPEDSSIYLCSVAPAPDYGYTFGSGTRLTVV.

This chain connects TRBV23-1 to TRBJ1-1; D may be TRBD1 (5 bases). TRBV23-1 is sorted into the ORF group, with uncertain function. The CDR3 loop spans 13 amino acids. The germline V and J ends were trimmed by 7 bases and 1 base, with 10 bases remaining between them. Here the CDR3 reads CASILRGNTEAFF. The CDR3 DNA reads TGCGCCAGCATCCTAAGGGGGAACACTGAAGCTTTCTTT.

This clone appeared a few times. This sequence joins TRBV7-9 and TRBJ2-7; D is tentatively TRBD1 or TRBD2 (5 bases each). Trimming left V 5 bases short and J 2 bases short, with 16 bases between. The CDR3 loop spans 15 amino acids. Germline lookup yields CDR1 SEHNR and CDR2 FQNEAQ (reference sequence). CDR3 DNA: TGTGCCAGCAGCCACCGGGACGAAAAAACCTACGAGCAGTACTTC. Amino acid sequence: CASSHRDEKTYEQYF.

The V gene is TRBV19, the J gene TRBJ2-3; the match to TRBD1 covers 10 bases. In germline, CDR1 is LNHDA, CDR2 SQIVND (reference sequence). The CDR3 loop spans 16 amino acids. J lost 4 bases, V lost 4 bases, and 8 bases had no gene match. The CDR3: CASSTPSGQGADTQYF. DNA for the CDR3: TGTGCCAGTAGTACCCCGTCCGGACAGGGGGCAGATACGCAGTATTTT.